This TCR beta chain was recovered during a study of T-cell memory formation after mild COVID-19. Constant-segment-primed 5'RACE gave TCR alpha and TCR beta cDNA libraries with sample barcodes and UMIs. TCRdb fed the 5' RACE reads into MiXCR, producing one record per CDR3 protein. The sample consists of more than 55,000 distinct CDR3 sequences, 8% to 10% of them appearing once. Concerning this clonotype itself: Its antigen is not identified.

V lost 4 bases and J lost 5; bases outside the gene matches: 6. This CDR3 region has 14 residues. Study-wide findings and caveats: In second-wave clones peaking day 37, SARS-CoV-2 specificity remained unconfirmed. In pre-infection memory, a portion of responding clones appeared, which suggested that cross-reactive memory joined.

Specimen: PBMCs or a T cell subset sorted from them (not recorded which). This receptor was identified in a man between 18 and 35 years old who had mild COVID-19 (a few samples of this study predate the infection). Cell type and time point are not known. The rearrangement links TRBV12-3 or TRBV12-4 to TRBJ1-1, with TRBD1 identical over 8 bases. CDR3 region: CASSSAGGRTEAFF. DNA of the CDR3: TGTGCCAGCAGTTCAGCAGGGGGCAGAACTGAAGCTTTCTTT.